Listed here is a single TCR beta chain. The antigen is undetermined. It was with 60 Vbeta and 13 Jbeta primers that the PCR ran. Sequencing used immunoSEQ multiplex PCR; TCRdb keeps in-frame clones, though not all of them. The sample records over 150,000 clones, approximately 84% being singletons. These data belong to a study of cytomegalovirus exposure and HLA in healthy donors. Points from the study as a whole: For most TCR beta V segments, an earlier analysis put the productive rate at about 90% or about 30% of the time. As was reported, the HLA-A and HLA-B alleles of most subjects were accurately predicted from TCR beta sequences. Sequencing depth across donors, presence/absence analyses assumed, was roughly uniform.

CDR3 length equals 11 residues. V lost 5 bases to trimming and J lost 12 bases, with 12 bases between them. Germline V CDR1 and CDR2: SNHLY, FYNNEI. This TCR was recovered from a man aged 25 to 40 in good health and CMV-seropositive. Specimen: PBMCs. This chain connects TRBV2 to TRBJ2-3, with D perhaps matching TRBD1 (5 bases). CDR3 sequence: CASSRQRSQYF. CDR3 nucleotide sequence: TGTGCCAGCAGTCGACAGCGAAGTCAGTATTTT.